This T cell receptor (beta chain) was captured by sequencing in a study of cytomegalovirus exposure and HLA in healthy donors. Study-level findings and limits: Cytomegalovirus status was reportedly diagnosed by the classifier with high specificity and sensitivity. A few chains linked to CMV were shown in vitro to be specific for CMV antigens.

Germline CDR1 and CDR2: SGHNT and YYREEE (reference sequence). The CDR3 sequence is 14 residues long. The V end lost 4 bases, the J end lost 4 bases, and 14 bases lay between the germline ends. Method: immunoSEQ multiplex PCR; TCRdb's copy keeps in-frame clones and lacks some. This sample has over 45,000 clones; approximately 92% occur once, and the top ten carry about 1%. About this clone itself: What it recognizes is unknown.

The source material was PBMCs. The chain employs TRBV5-4 and TRBJ2-5; D is unclear. This clonotype was sampled from a man between 18 and 29 years old in good health and CMV-seronegative. The CDR3 loop reads CASSVEILRETQYF. Written as DNA, the CDR3 is TGTGCCAGCAGCGTAGAGATCCTCCGAGAGACCCAGTACTTC.